This entry features one TCR beta chain sequence. Its target is unknown. Version v3.0 of the immunoSEQ assay was performed at survey level. Assay: immunoSEQ multiplex PCR; the TCRdb copy retains only in-frame clones and omits some. Of some 28,000 clones detected, 90% to 95% appear once; the ten largest clones hold 8%. CDR1 MNHEY and CDR2 SMNVEV come from the germline V gene (reference sequence). The CDR3 is 14 residues long. Deletions cut 3 bases from V and 3 bases from J, with 12 bases between. These data come from a study of long-term antiretroviral therapy in people with HIV. Study results and caveats: Neither ART adherence, viral resistance nor therapy changes were documented.

This chain uses TRBV27 with TRBJ2-7, with D perhaps TRBD2 (6 bases). This sample comprised unsorted PBMCs, obtained more than 6 years after starting antiretroviral therapy. This sequence was found in a man aged 25 to 45 with HIV. DNA of the CDR3: TGTGCCAGCAGTTTTTCGGGGGATTTCTACGAGCAGTACTTC. Protein: CASSFSGDFYEQYF.